The 23 T cell receptor beta chains presented below share a single source sample, sequenced in a study of T-cell reconstitution after alpha-beta-depleted transplantation in children. Using unique molecular identifiers, the investigators prepared the TCRbeta library. TCRdb re-derived calls from the PCR reads in MiXCR, one entry per CDR3 protein. Altogether 200,000 to 250,000 distinct CDR3 sequences are present, 11% being singletons, with the ten largest covering 25% to 30%. This specimen was PBMCs, taken before TCRalphabeta/CD19-depleted stem cell transplant. These receptors were taken from a child less than two years old with acute myeloid leukemia, due to receive a stem cell transplant.

There are many counts of this clonotype. The chain links TRBV5-1 to TRBJ1-5; TRBD1 might be the D (5 bases). Per the germline V gene, CDR1 is SGHRS and CDR2 is YFSETQ. Trimming pared 0 bases from V and 3 bases from J, leaving 10 bases between. The CDR3 is made up of 15 amino acids. CDR3 in DNA: TGCGCCAGCAGCTTGGTAGGGGAGCCCAATCAGCCCCAGCATTTT. Its protein is CASSLVGEPNQPQHF.

This clonotype was recorded a few times. CDR3 nucleotides: TGTGCCAGTAGTCCCAAGGGGCACGAGCAGTACTTC. This translates into CASSPKGHEQYF. The J gene is TRBJ2-7, the V gene TRBV19; weak D call: TRBD1 (5 bases). V lost 5 bases, J lost 5 bases, and 10 bases lay in between. Germline assignment: CDR1 LNHDA and CDR2 SQIVND (reference sequence). CDR3 length equals 12 residues.

This clonotype was seen ten or more times. The chain recombines TRBV5-6 with TRBJ2-2, with 9 bases fitting TRBD1. The CDR3 is made up of 16 amino acids. Trimming cost V 2 bases and J 3 bases; bases outside gene matches: 5. The germline CDR1 and CDR2 sequences are SGHDT and YYEEEE. The CDR3 nucleotides are TGTGCCAGCAGCTTCCGGGACAGGGTTTACACCGGGGAGCTGTTTTTT. Its translation: CASSFRDRVYTGELFF.

Regarding this clonotype: This may be a read error, as it is one base from a much larger clone. The chain uses TRBV9 and TRBJ2-1; 9 bases align to TRBD2. This CDR3 has 14 amino acids. Looked up from germline, CDR1 is SGDLS and CDR2 is YYNGEE. The CDR3 DNA reads as TGTGTCAGCAGCGTAGTCCCTAGCGGGGATGAGCAGTTCTTC. Translated, it gives CVSSVVPSGDEQFF.

This clonotype was seen repeatedly, ten times or more. The V gene is TRBV7-8, the J gene TRBJ1-6, with TRBD1 as a possible D gene (5 bases). The germline V and J ends were trimmed by 5 bases and 5 bases, with 13 bases remaining between them. The CDR3 runs 15 residues. Germline CDR1 and CDR2: SGHVS and FQNEAQ. CDR3 in DNA: TGTGCCAGCAGCCGGGCGACAGAGAATAATTCACCCCTCCACTTT. As protein: CASSRATENNSPLHF.

This clonotype was counted at least ten times. V is TRBV30 and J is TRBJ1-1; 9 bases are shared with TRBD1. There are 10 residues in the CDR3. Germline V gives CDR1 GTSNPN, CDR2 SVGIG (reference sequence). V was pared by 8 bases and J by 6 bases, with 1 base of the junction left unmatched. The CDR3 protein is CAGTGPEAFF. CDR3 DNA sequence: TGTGCCGGGACAGGGCCTGAAGCTTTCTTT.

In this sample, this clonotype turned up many times. The chain combines TRBV20-1 with TRBJ2-6; TRBD2 agrees at 8 bases. CDR1 and CDR2 from the germline V gene are DFQATT and SNEGSKA (reference sequence). This CDR3 is built from 15 residues. The V and J ends lost 6 bases and 0 bases, in that order; junction bases with no gene match: 4. CDR3 sequence (DNA): TGCAGTGCCGGGACTAGTGACTCTGGGGCCAACGTCCTGACTTTC. Residues: CSAGTSDSGANVLTF.

This clonotype occurred many times. This rearrangement joins TRBV12-3 or TRBV12-4 to TRBJ2-1; maybe TRBD2 (6 bases). This CDR3 has 13 amino acids. Trimming took 0 bases from V and 9 from J, leaving 9 bases between them. The CDR3 protein is CASSLAAGSEQFF. CDR3 sequence (DNA): TGTGCCAGCAGTTTAGCCGCGGGGAGTGAGCAGTTCTTC.

This clonotype was counted many times. V and J are TRBV18 and TRBJ2-7, with D perhaps matching TRBD1 (6 bases). The ends were cut back, 2 bases at V and 4 bases at J, with 9 bases in the middle. Germline CDR1 reads KGHSH; CDR2 reads LQKENI. The length of the CDR3 is 13 residues. The CDR3 nucleotides read TGTGCCAGCTCACCAGGGACACTTTACGAGCAGTACTTC. It encodes CASSPGTLYEQYF.

Many counts were recorded for this clonotype. The genes are TRBV7-8 and TRBJ1-2, with D possibly matching TRBD1 (6 bases). V lost 5 bases, J lost 4 bases, and 14 bases lay in between. The V gene's germline CDR1 is SGHVS and CDR2 FQNEAQ. This CDR3 comprises 14 residues. CDR3 nucleotide sequence: TGTGCCAGCAGCCGAAACGCGGACAGCTATGGCTACACCTTC. It codes for CASSRNADSYGYTF.

This clonotype has at least ten counts. V and J are TRBV10-3 and TRBJ2-1; 7 positions agree with TRBD1. Unmatched junction bases numbered 6, after V lost 1 base and J lost 15 bases. Germline-derived CDR1 and CDR2 are ENHRY and SYGVKD. The CDR3 contains 12 residues. CDR3 DNA: TGTGCCATCAGTGAGTTTCAGACAGGGCTGTTCTTC. Translation: CAISEFQTGLFF.

This clonotype was observed a handful of times. This chain links TRBV6-5 with TRBJ2-3; the match to TRBD2 covers 7 bases. In germline, CDR1 is MNHEY, CDR2 SVGAGI. CDR3 length: 17 residues. The trim removed 0 bases at V and 5 bases at J, leaving 11 bases unmatched. CDR3 residues: CASSYSMGGLGVDTQYF. CDR3 in DNA: TGTGCCAGCAGTTACTCGATGGGAGGACTAGGTGTAGATACGCAGTATTTT.

Many counts were recorded for this clonotype. The chain is built from TRBV20-1 and TRBJ2-2, with 9 bases aligning to TRBD2. The V gene's germline CDR1 is DFQATT and CDR2 SNEGSKA (reference sequence). This CDR3 is 16 amino acids long. V shed 3 bases and J 1 base; nucleotides not matched to a gene: 6. The CDR3 region has the DNA TGCAGTGCTAGCCGGCGGGAGGGGAAGAACACCGGGGAGCTGTTTTTT. Its protein is CSASRREGKNTGELFF.

This clonotype was seen repeatedly, ten times or more. The V gene is TRBV5-6, the J gene TRBJ1-4; tentative D call: TRBD1 (5 bases). The germline gives CDR1 SGHDT, CDR2 YYEEEE. V lost 3 bases to trimming and J lost 5 bases, with 17 bases between them. The CDR3 runs to 16 residues. The CDR3 DNA sequence: TGTGCCAGCAGCTGGGGACCTCTACTTCCAAATGAAAAACTGTTTTTT. Its translation is CASSWGPLLPNEKLFF.

This chain uses TRBV4-2 with TRBJ2-1; TRBD2 is a possible D gene (6 bases). CDR3 size: 19 residues. V was shortened by 4 bases and J by 0 bases, with 22 bases between the two germline ends. CDR1 and CDR2 from the germline V gene are LGHNA and YNFKEQ. In DNA form, the CDR3 reads TGTGCCAGCAGCCCGGGGGTGTATTCGGCGGGAAGCTCCTACAATGAGCAGTTCTTC. Its translation: CASSPGVYSAGSSYNEQFF.

This clonotype occurred many times. The genes are TRBV7-9 and TRBJ1-2; unclear D gene. With 5 bases removed from V and 4 bases from J, the gap between germline ends came to 23 bases. CDR3 length: 17 residues. Looked up from germline, CDR1 is SEHNR and CDR2 is FQNEAQ (reference sequence). The CDR3 bases are TGTGCCAGCAGCCGTGTTACTCTGGCAACGGGCCCCTATGGCTACACCTTC. Its translation: CASSRVTLATGPYGYTF.

Regarding this clonotype: This may stem from a read error, because a much larger clone lies one nucleotide away. This chain uses TRBV20-1 with TRBJ1-2; TRBD1 matches 8 bases. The CDR3 consists of 15 residues. Germline CDR1 DFQATT, CDR2 SNEGSKA (reference sequence). CDR3 coding DNA: TGCTGTGCTAGAGAGTTTAGGACAGGGAACTATGGCTACACCTTC. It yields the protein CCAREFRTGNYGYTF.

This clonotype showed up many times. The chain has TRBV14 and TRBJ1-4; D is unclear. The length of the CDR3 is 17 residues. V gave up 0 bases and J gave up 6 bases, with 17 bases separating them. Germline lookup yields CDR1 SGHDN and CDR2 FVKESK. The CDR3 sequence is CASSQERAWGVDEKLFF. Here the CDR3 DNA reads TGTGCCAGCAGCCAAGAAAGAGCGTGGGGAGTAGATGAAAAACTGTTTTTT.

On this clonotype itself: A much larger clone differs by one base, so this may be a read error. The chain couples TRBV5-6 to TRBJ1-2; no clear D. Germline V CDR1 and CDR2: SGHDT, YYEEEE. This CDR3 comprises 14 residues. Trimming left V 0 bases short and J 8 bases short, with 14 bases between. Here the CDR3 reads CASSLDQRARGYTF. The CDR3 bases are TGTGCCAGCAGCTTGGATCAGAGGGCGCGGGGCTACACCTTC.

This clonotype was seen repeatedly, ten times or more. The V gene is TRBV5-1, the J gene TRBJ2-2; 14 bases line up with TRBD2. Trimming at V came to 6 bases and at J to 7 bases, leaving 5 bases not matched to a gene. The CDR3 consists of 15 residues. From germline, CDR1 is SGHRS and CDR2 YFSETQ. CDR3 in DNA: TGCGCCAGCAACGGACTAGCGGGGGGAGACGGGGAGCTGTTTTTT. Translation gives CASNGLAGGDGELFF.

This clonotype was counted at least ten times. This chain joins TRBV30 and TRBJ2-3, with 7 bases lining up with TRBD2. CDR1 is GTSNPN, CDR2 SVGIG, per germline (reference sequence). Trimming took 1 base from V and 8 from J; bases not matched to a gene: 0. The CDR3 sequence is 11 residues long. The CDR3 region is CAWSGEGTQYF. The CDR3 coding sequence is TGTGCCTGGAGTGGGGAGGGTACGCAGTATTTT.

Remarks on this clonotype: The junction shows a germline mismatch at one end, possibly a read error. The chain recombines TRBV20-1 with TRBJ1-5; tentative D call: TRBD1 (6 bases). The CDR3 length is 15 residues. Germline values: CDR1 DFQATT, CDR2 SNEGSKA (reference sequence). In DNA form, the CDR3 reads TGCAGTGCAAGAGATGGGGGACAAGTCCATCAGCCCCAGCATTTT. Protein: CSARDGGQVHQPQHF.

This clonotype has at least ten counts. The rearrangement links TRBV20-1 to TRBJ1-1; D may be TRBD1 (5 bases). V gave up 6 bases and J gave up 2 bases, with 13 bases separating them. Germline-derived CDR1 and CDR2 are DFQATT and SNEGSKA (reference sequence). The CDR3 runs to 13 residues. In DNA form, the CDR3 reads TGCAGTGCCCAGCGACAGCTAAACACTGAAGCTTTCTTT. Translation gives CSAQRQLNTEAFF.